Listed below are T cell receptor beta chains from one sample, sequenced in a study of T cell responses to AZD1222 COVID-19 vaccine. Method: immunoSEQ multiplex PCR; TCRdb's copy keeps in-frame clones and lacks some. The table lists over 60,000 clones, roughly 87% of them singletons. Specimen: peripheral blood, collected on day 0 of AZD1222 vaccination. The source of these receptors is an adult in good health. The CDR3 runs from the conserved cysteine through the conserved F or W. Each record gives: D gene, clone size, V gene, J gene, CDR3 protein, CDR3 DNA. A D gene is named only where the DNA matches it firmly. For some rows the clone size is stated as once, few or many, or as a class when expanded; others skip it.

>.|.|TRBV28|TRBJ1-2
CASSHFLAGKRGYTF
TGTGCCAGCAGTCACTTTTTGGCAGGGAAACGTGGCTACACCTTC
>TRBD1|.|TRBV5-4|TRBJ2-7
CASSQRTGSEQYF
TGTGCCAGCAGCCAAAGGACAGGGAGCGAGCAGTACTTC
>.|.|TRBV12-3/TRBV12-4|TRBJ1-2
CASSLGMGYGYTF
TGTGCCAGCAGTTTAGGGATGGGCTATGGCTACACCTTC
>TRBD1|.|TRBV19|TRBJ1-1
CASSNRGVRAEAFF
TGTGCCAGTAGTAACAGGGGGGTTAGGGCTGAAGCTTTCTTT
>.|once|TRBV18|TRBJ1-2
CASSPMEVGRTYYGYTF
TGTGCCAGCTCACCAATGGAGGTAGGCAGGACCTACTATGGCTACACCTTC
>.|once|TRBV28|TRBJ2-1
CASSLGTTGGFEQFF
TGTGCCAGCAGTTTGGGGACAACAGGTGGCTTTGAGCAGTTCTTC
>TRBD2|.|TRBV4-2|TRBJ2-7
CASSQELRLAGDYEQYF
TGTGCCAGCAGCCAAGAGCTACGCCTAGCGGGGGACTACGAGCAGTACTTC
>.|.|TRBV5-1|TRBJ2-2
CASSLTGTNTGELFF
TGCGCCAGCAGCTTGACCGGGACAAACACCGGGGAGCTGTTTTTT
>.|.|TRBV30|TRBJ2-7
CAWSLEYEQYF
TGTGCCTGGAGTTTAGAGTACGAGCAGTACTTC
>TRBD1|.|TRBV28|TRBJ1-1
CASSSTGTVNTEAFF
TGTGCCAGCAGTTCAACCGGGACAGTGAACACTGAAGCTTTCTTT
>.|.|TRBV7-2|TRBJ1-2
CASRTTGGAWGYTF
TGTGCCAGCAGGACGACAGGTGGTGCGTGGGGCTACACCTTC
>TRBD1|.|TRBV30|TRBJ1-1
CAWSPGGGTEAFF
TGTGCCTGGAGTCCAGGGGGAGGCACTGAAGCTTTCTTT
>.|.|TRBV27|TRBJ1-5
CASRKGWGSNQPQHF
TGTGCCAGCAGAAAGGGTTGGGGGAGCAATCAGCCCCAGCATTTT
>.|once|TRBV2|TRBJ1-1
CASSTGEGRAAFF
TGTGCCAGCAGCACTGGCGAGGGGCGCGCAGCTTTCTTT
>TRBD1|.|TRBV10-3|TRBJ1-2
CAISKDRDGYTF
TGTGCCATCAGTAAGGACAGGGATGGCTACACCTTC
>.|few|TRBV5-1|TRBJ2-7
CASNEQYF
TGCGCCAGCAACGAGCAGTACTTC
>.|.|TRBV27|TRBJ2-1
CASGLGAHPDEQFF
TGTGCCAGCGGGTTAGGGGCCCACCCGGATGAGCAGTTCTTC
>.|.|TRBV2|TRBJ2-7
CASSDPPTPSSYEQYF
TGTGCCAGCAGTGATCCCCCCACCCCCAGCTCCTACGAGCAGTACTTC
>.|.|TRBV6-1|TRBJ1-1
CASSFVAEAFF
TGTGCCAGCAGTTTTGTGGCTGAAGCTTTCTTT
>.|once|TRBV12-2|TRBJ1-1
CASRLATQIDPGGRNTEAFF
TGTGCAAGTCGCTTAGCGACCCAAATAGATCCGGGAGGGAGGAACACTGAAGCTTTCTTT
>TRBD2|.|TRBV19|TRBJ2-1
CASSIWLSGSHNEQFF
TGTGCCAGTAGTATTTGGCTTAGCGGGTCCCACAATGAGCAGTTCTTC
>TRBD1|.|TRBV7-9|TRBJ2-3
CASRPTGEGTDTQYF
TGTGCCAGCAGGCCGACAGGGGAAGGCACAGATACGCAGTATTTT
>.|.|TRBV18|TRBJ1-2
CASSTGQRISYTF
TGTGCCAGCTCAACTGGACAGAGGATAAGCTACACCTTC
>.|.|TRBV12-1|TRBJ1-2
CASSFRQGAPGYTF
TGTGCCAGCAGCTTTAGACAGGGGGCGCCTGGCTACACCTTC
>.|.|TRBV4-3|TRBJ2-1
CASSQVGGNNEQFF
TGCGCCAGCAGCCAAGTTGGGGGTAACAATGAGCAGTTCTTC
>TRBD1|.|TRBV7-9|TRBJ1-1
CASRSTGGTEAFF
TGTGCCAGCAGATCTACAGGGGGCACTGAAGCTTTCTTT
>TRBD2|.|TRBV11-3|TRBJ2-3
CASSGGGASDTQYF
TGTGCCAGCAGCGGCGGGGGGGCATCGGATACGCAGTATTTT